This TCR beta chain was recorded in a study of CD8 T cells in Susac syndrome. Bulk CD8+ and CD4+ cells came from magnetic negative isolation; CD8+ TEMRA by FACS. In this sample, this clonotype turned up once. RNA amounts of about 0.5 to 1 ug underwent reverse transcription with random hexamers. TCRdb redid the calling of the immunoSEQ multiplex PCR reads with MiXCR, one entry per CDR3 protein. The sample gives fewer than 250,000 distinct CDR3 sequences, 92% of which show up once; less than 0.15% is in the top ten. This CDR3 comprises 13 residues. CDR1 is DFQATT and CDR2 is SNEGSKA in the germline V gene (reference sequence).

The sequence was obtained from a human donor with multiple sclerosis. The sequenced sample consisted of CD8+ T cells from PBMCs. This chain links TRBV20-1 with TRBJ2-1, with D possibly matching TRBD2 (5 bases). The CDR3 loop reads CSTSTNGYNEQFF. The CDR3 DNA reads as TGCAGCACCTCGACTAACGGCTACAATGAGCAGTTCTTC.